These T cell receptor beta chains were read from a single sample in a study of shared clonotypes between healthy human individuals. The repertoire was sequenced with immunoSEQ multiplex PCR; TCRdb's copy has only in-frame clones and lacks some. The profile shows a few million clones, approximately 92% of them singletons. The specimen sequenced was naive CD4+ T cells sorted from blood. These receptors were collected from a man aged 18 to 30 in good health. Both conserved end residues are part of each CDR3. A D gene is named only where the DNA matches it firmly. Only some rows state a clone size, as once, few, many or a class for expanded clones.

j_call | d_call | clone_size | v_call | cdr3_nt | cdr3_aa
TRBJ2-2 | TRBD2 | NA | TRBV5-1 | TGCGCCAGCAGCCAAAGGACTAGCGGGAGCGCCGGGGAGCTGTTTTTT | CASSQRTSGSAGELFF
TRBJ2-5 | NA | NA | TRBV11-2 | TGTGCCACCTCAGGGGGGGAAGAGACCCAGTACTTC | CATSGGEETQYF
TRBJ1-5 | NA | NA | TRBV6-6 | TGTGCCAGCACCTTGGGGCCCTTAGAGCCCCAGCATTTT | CASTLGPLEPQHF
TRBJ2-7 | NA | NA | TRBV5-1 | TGCGCCAGCAGCTATCCCTCGGGACTCCGAAGCCCTTTTTACGAGCAGTACTTC | CASSYPSGLRSPFYEQYF
TRBJ1-1 | NA | NA | TRBV2 | TGTGCCAGCAGGGCAGGGTACATGAACACTGAAGCTTTCTTT | CASRAGYMNTEAFF
TRBJ2-1 | TRBD1 | NA | TRBV18 | TGTGCCAGCTCACCGGGACAGGGGTTCAATGAGCAGTTCTTC | CASSPGQGFNEQFF
TRBJ1-1 | NA | few | TRBV13 | TGTGCCAGCAGCGGGGCCCCCGGAGACACTGAAGCTTTCTTT | CASSGAPGDTEAFF
TRBJ1-2 | NA | NA | TRBV15 | TGTGCCACCAGCAGAGATCCCAGACAGCACTATGGCTACACCTTC | CATSRDPRQHYGYTF
TRBJ1-2 | NA | NA | TRBV11-2 | TGTGCCAGCAGCAAAGGGACCTCAAGGAATGGCTACACCTTC | CASSKGTSRNGYTF
TRBJ2-2 | NA | NA | TRBV11-2 | TGTGCCAGCAGCTTAGCCAGGACCTTTTGGACCGGGGAGCTGTTTTTT | CASSLARTFWTGELFF
TRBJ1-1 | NA | NA | TRBV7-2 | TGTGCCAGCAGCTTAGCAGCAGGGGTTCCGAACACTGAAGCTTTCTTT | CASSLAAGVPNTEAFF
TRBJ1-1 | NA | NA | TRBV5-4 | TGTGCCAGCAGCTTGGTTGACAGGATTGACACTGAAGCTTTCTTT | CASSLVDRIDTEAFF
TRBJ2-5 | NA | few | TRBV9 | TGTGCCAGCAGCGTAGGAGGGAACCAAGAGACCCAGTACTTC | CASSVGGNQETQYF
TRBJ2-2 | NA | once | TRBV10-3 | TGTGCCATCGCCGGAGCCCGGGCCACCGGGGAGCTGTTTTTT | CAIAGARATGELFF
TRBJ2-2 | TRBD2 | NA | TRBV5-4 | TGTGCCAGCAAATCCCGGGGCCAGCGGGGGGAGCTGGCGTTCGGGGAGCTGTTTTTT | CASKSRGQRGELAFGELFF
TRBJ2-7 | TRBD2 | NA | TRBV27 | TGTGCCAGCAGTCCTCCCCAGCTAGCGGCCCCCTACGAGCAGTACTTC | CASSPPQLAAPYEQYF
TRBJ2-2 | TRBD1 | NA | TRBV5-1 | TGCGCCAGCAGCTCTGACAGGGCCTACGCCGGGGAGCTGTTTTTT | CASSSDRAYAGELFF
TRBJ2-5 | NA | NA | TRBV7-2 | TGTGCCAGCCGAGCGGGCCCCCCACAAGAAGAGACCCAGTACTTC | CASRAGPPQEETQYF
TRBJ1-1 | NA | NA | TRBV11-3 | TGTGCCAGCAGCTTAGTGGGGGGGCCGAACACTGAAGCTTTCTTT | CASSLVGGPNTEAFF
TRBJ2-3 | NA | NA | TRBV6-6 | TGTGCCAGCAGTTACTCGTCCGGCAGCTACACAGATACGCAGTATTTT | CASSYSSGSYTDTQYF
TRBJ1-3 | NA | NA | TRBV15 | TGTGCCACCAGCAGAGATATCCAGGGAAACACCATATATTTT | CATSRDIQGNTIYF
TRBJ1-2 | NA | NA | TRBV28 | TGTGCCAGCAGTCTTGACAGGTTGAATGGCTACACCTTC | CASSLDRLNGYTF
TRBJ2-7 | TRBD1 | NA | TRBV5-1 | TGCGCCAGCAGCTCCCCGGGACAGGGCCCGACCTCCTACGAGCAGTACTTC | CASSSPGQGPTSYEQYF
TRBJ2-3 | TRBD2 | NA | TRBV9 | TGTGCCAGCAGCGCCCCGGGACTAGGCACAGATACGCAGTATTTT | CASSAPGLGTDTQYF
TRBJ2-7 | NA | NA | TRBV28 | TGTGCCAGCAGTTTAGGGGTGGGGGCAAGGGACTACGAGCAGTACTTC | CASSLGVGARDYEQYF
TRBJ2-1 | TRBD2 | NA | TRBV7-9 | TGTGCCAGCAGCCAAAAATGGACTAGCGGGAGGAGCTCCTACAATGAGCAGTTCTTC | CASSQKWTSGRSSYNEQFF
TRBJ2-1 | TRBD2 | NA | TRBV2 | TGTGCCAGCAGTGGGACTAGAAAGGGCAATGAGCAGTTCTTC | CASSGTRKGNEQFF
TRBJ2-5 | NA | NA | TRBV5-4 | TGTGCCAGCAGCCCCCGGGGCGGGAAAGAGACCCAGTACTTC | CASSPRGGKETQYF
TRBJ2-7 | NA | NA | TRBV5-1 | TGCGCCAGCAGCTTGGGAGTTGGCGTTTACGAGCAGTACTTC | CASSLGVGVYEQYF
TRBJ1-3 | NA | NA | TRBV5-1 | TGCGCCAGCAGCTTGGGTGGAACCCCTATAAACACCATATATTTT | CASSLGGTPINTIYF
TRBJ2-3 | NA | NA | TRBV18 | TGTGCCAGCTCACCGAGGATCCCCGCAGATACGCAGTATTTT | CASSPRIPADTQYF
TRBJ1-1 | NA | NA | TRBV27 | TGTGCCAGCAGTTTATCAGGAGGGATCACTGAAGCTTTCTTT | CASSLSGGITEAFF
TRBJ2-5 | NA | NA | TRBV6-5 | TGTGCCAGCAGTTACGAAGGTGCCACCAACCAAGAGACCCAGTACTTC | CASSYEGATNQETQYF
TRBJ2-3 | TRBD2 | few | TRBV7-9 | TGTGCCAGCAGCCCGGGACTAGCGGCAGATACGCAGTATTTT | CASSPGLAADTQYF
TRBJ1-2 | NA | NA | TRBV5-4 | TGTGCCAGCAGTTTTGGCAGGGGTACTAACTATGGCTACACCTTC | CASSFGRGTNYGYTF
TRBJ2-2 | TRBD1 | NA | TRBV6-1 | TGTGCCAGCAGTGAAGGACAGGGGAACACCGGGGAGCTGTTTTTT | CASSEGQGNTGELFF
TRBJ1-2 | NA | NA | TRBV14 | TGTGCCAGCAGCCTAAATCACAGCCCAAACTATGGCTACACCTTC | CASSLNHSPNYGYTF
TRBJ2-7 | NA | NA | TRBV2 | TGTGCCAGCAGGGTTCCGGGGGTTGGCTACGAGCAGTACTTC | CASRVPGVGYEQYF
TRBJ2-7 | TRBD2 | NA | TRBV12-5 | TGTGCTAGTGGTTTCCGCTCGGGACTAGCGGAGAGTTCCTACGAGCAGTACTTC | CASGFRSGLAESSYEQYF
TRBJ2-3 | TRBD2 | NA | TRBV10-1 | TGCGCCAGCAAGCGGGACGGCACAGATACGCAGTATTTT | CASKRDGTDTQYF
TRBJ2-2 | NA | once | TRBV4-3 | TGCGCCAGCAGCCAAGATCCCCACGGAGGGGGTGGGGAGCTGTTTTTT | CASSQDPHGGGGELFF
TRBJ2-2 | TRBD1 | once | TRBV7-3 | TGTGCCAGCAGCAAGGGACAGGGCTCCGGGGAGCTGTTTTTT | CASSKGQGSGELFF
TRBJ2-6 | NA | NA | TRBV2 | TGTGCCAGCAGCGGGTACACGGTGGGGGCCAACGTCCTGACTTTC | CASSGYTVGANVLTF
TRBJ2-3 | NA | NA | TRBV13 | TGTGCCAGCAGCTTAGGCTTCCAGACGAGGGCAGATACGCAGTATTTT | CASSLGFQTRADTQYF
TRBJ2-7 | NA | NA | TRBV7-8 | TGTGCCAGCAGCTTAGAGGAAGATTTTTCCTACGAGCAGTACTTC | CASSLEEDFSYEQYF
TRBJ1-5 | TRBD1 | once | TRBV7-2 | TGTGCCAGCAGCTTCTCCGGGACAGGTTTTCAGCCCCAGCATTTT | CASSFSGTGFQPQHF
TRBJ2-7 | NA | NA | TRBV6-1 | TGTGCCAGCAGTGGGGTACAAGTCGGACAAATCCTGGGGTACTTC | CASSGVQVGQILGYF
TRBJ1-3 | NA | NA | TRBV7-2 | TGTGCCAGCAGCTCGTCGACAGCGGCTGGAAACACCATATATTTT | CASSSSTAAGNTIYF
TRBJ2-7 | TRBD1 | NA | TRBV18 | TGTGCCAGCTCACCAGACAGGGCATCCTACGAGCAGTACTTC | CASSPDRASYEQYF